These 6 T cell receptor beta chains came from one sample sequenced in a study of blood T cell repertoires in COVID-19. Some clones are missing from TCRdb's copy, which holds only in-frame ones; the method was immunoSEQ multiplex PCR. The table includes around 200,000 clones, more than 70% detected once. The source material was peripheral blood. Source of these receptors: a man between 45 and 60 years old with active or convalescent COVID-19.

This clone was detected only a few times. The chain links TRBV5-4 to TRBJ2-2, with a possible D match to TRBD1 (6 bases). The ends were cut back, 2 bases at V and 4 bases at J, with 9 bases in the middle. Germline V CDR1 and CDR2: SGHNT, YYREEE (reference sequence). The CDR3 loop spans 14 amino acids. DNA of the CDR3: TGTGCCAGCAGCTTAACAGGGACCACCGGGGAGCTGTTTTTT. Its protein is CASSLTGTTGELFF.

V usage is TRBV27 and J usage is TRBJ2-7; D gene uncertain. Trimming left V 5 bases short and J 0 bases short, with 11 bases between. CDR1 MNHEY and CDR2 SMNVEV come from the germline V gene (reference sequence). This CDR3 has 14 residues. The CDR3 DNA reads TGTGCCAGCAGTCAGAACCCTAGCTCCTACGAGCAGTACTTC. It codes for CASSQNPSSYEQYF.

In its sample, this clone was seen a few times. J is TRBJ1-2 and V is TRBV28, with 9 bases that match TRBD1. From germline, CDR1 is MDHEN and CDR2 SYDVKM. This CDR3 has 15 amino acids. Trimming removed 5 bases from V and 2 bases from J; junction bases left unmatched: 6. CDR3 sequence reads: CASSLGQGSNYGYTF. In DNA form, the CDR3 reads TGTGCCAGCAGTCTTGGACAGGGGTCGAACTATGGCTACACCTTC.

This rearrangement joins TRBV9 to TRBJ2-2; 8 bases match TRBD2. J lost 7 bases, V lost 4 bases, and 9 bases had no gene match. CDR1 SGDLS and CDR2 YYNGEE come from the germline V gene. This CDR3 contains 15 residues. In DNA, the CDR3 is TGTGCCAGCAGCCCGGGCGGGGGGCCTGGCGGGGAGCTGTTTTTT. Its protein product is CASSPGGGPGGELFF.

The chain uses TRBV5-1 and TRBJ2-3, with D possibly being TRBD1 (5 bases). The CDR3 is 14 residues long. Germline lookup yields CDR1 SGHRS and CDR2 YFSETQ. V lost 4 bases to trimming and J lost 1 base, with 10 bases between them. The CDR3 loop is CASSPVGRTDTQYF. The CDR3 nucleotides read TGCGCCAGCAGCCCCGTGGGGCGCACAGATACGCAGTATTTT.

The chain has TRBV13 and TRBJ2-3, with TRBD2 matching over 9 bases. Germline CDR1 reads PRHDT; CDR2 reads FYEKMQ (reference sequence). Trimming at V came to 5 bases and at J to 3 bases, leaving 9 bases not matched to a gene. CDR3 length: 16 residues. DNA for the CDR3: TGTGCCAGCAGCCGACTCAGGGGACTAGCAACAGATACGCAGTATTTT. This sequence encodes CASSRLRGLATDTQYF.